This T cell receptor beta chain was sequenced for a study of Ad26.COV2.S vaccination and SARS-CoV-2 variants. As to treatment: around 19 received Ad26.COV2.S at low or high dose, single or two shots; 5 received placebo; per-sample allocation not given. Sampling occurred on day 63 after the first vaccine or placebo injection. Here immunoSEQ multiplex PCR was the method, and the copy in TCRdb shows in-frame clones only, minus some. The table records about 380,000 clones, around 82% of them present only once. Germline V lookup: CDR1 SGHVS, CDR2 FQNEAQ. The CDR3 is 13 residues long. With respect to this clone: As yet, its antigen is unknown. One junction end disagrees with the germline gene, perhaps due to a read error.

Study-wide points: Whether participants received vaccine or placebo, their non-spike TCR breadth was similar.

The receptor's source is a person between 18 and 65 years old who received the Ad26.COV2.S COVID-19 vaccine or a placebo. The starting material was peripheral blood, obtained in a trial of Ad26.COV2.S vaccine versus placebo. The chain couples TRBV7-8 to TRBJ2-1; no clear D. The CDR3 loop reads CASSLVTRNEEFF. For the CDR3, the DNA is TGTGCCAGCAGCTTAGTGACCAGAAATGAGGAGTTCTTC.